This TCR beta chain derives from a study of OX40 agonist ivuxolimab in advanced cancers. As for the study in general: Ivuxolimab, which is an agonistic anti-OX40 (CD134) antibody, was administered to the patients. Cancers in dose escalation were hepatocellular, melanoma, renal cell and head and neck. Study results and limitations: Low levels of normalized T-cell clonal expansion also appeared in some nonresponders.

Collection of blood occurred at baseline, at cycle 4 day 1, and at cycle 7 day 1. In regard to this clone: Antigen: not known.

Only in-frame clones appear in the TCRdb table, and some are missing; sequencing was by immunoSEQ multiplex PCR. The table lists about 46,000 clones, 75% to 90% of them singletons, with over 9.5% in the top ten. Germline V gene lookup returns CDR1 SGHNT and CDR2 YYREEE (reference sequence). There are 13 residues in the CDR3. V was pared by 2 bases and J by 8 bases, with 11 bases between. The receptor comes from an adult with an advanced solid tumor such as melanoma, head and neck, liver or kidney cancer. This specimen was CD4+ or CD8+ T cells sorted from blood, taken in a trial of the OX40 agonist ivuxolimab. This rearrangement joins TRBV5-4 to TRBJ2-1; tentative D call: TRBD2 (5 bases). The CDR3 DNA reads TGTGCCAGCAGCTTTTCTCACGGGGATGAGCAGTTCTTC. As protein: CASSFSHGDEQFF.